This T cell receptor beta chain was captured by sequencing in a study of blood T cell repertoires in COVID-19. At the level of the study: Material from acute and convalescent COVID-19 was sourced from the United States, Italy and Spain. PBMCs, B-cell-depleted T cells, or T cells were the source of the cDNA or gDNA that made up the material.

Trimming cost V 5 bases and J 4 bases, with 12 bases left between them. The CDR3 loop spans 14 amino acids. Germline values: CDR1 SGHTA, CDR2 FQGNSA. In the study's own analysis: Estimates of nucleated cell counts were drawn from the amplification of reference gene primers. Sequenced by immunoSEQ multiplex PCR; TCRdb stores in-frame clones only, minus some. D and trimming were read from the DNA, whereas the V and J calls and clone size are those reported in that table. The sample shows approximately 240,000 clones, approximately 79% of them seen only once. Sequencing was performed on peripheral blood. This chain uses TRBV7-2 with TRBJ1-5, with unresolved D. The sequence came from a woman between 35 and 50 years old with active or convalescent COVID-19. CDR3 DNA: TGTGCCAGCAGCGTGGGCAGCCTAAATCAGCCCCAGCATTTT. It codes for CASSVGSLNQPQHF.